The T cell receptor (beta chain) described here comes from a study of blood T cell repertoires in COVID-19. The protocol was immunoSEQ multiplex PCR, while the TCRdb copy is restricted to in-frame clones and leaves out a portion. The sample contains some 90,000 clones, 70% to 90% of which appear only once. The germline gives CDR1 PRHDT, CDR2 FYEKMQ (reference sequence). The ends were cut back, 2 bases at V and 8 bases at J, with 6 bases in the middle. The CDR3 totals 12 residues. On this clone itself: Other nucleotide sequences from this sample produce the same CDR3.

The rearrangement uses TRBV13 and TRBJ2-2, with D unclear. The source material was peripheral blood. The TCR originated in a man aged 45 to 65 with acute or convalescent COVID-19. CDR3 residues: CASSLRVGELFF. The CDR3, as DNA: TGTGCCAGCAGCTTACGGGTTGGGGAGCTGTTTTTT.